The TCR beta chain under discussion was sequenced for a study of vaccination and CD4 T cells after COVID-19 (dated 2022 in TCRdb). With regard to the full study: Six males and four females were included in the convalescent cohort, with two Hispanic individuals, seven Caucasians, two Asians and one multiracial person represented. Control cultures used a CEFX viral epitope pool as positive control, an HIV-1 Nef peptide pool as negative control, or no peptide. In roughly nine COVID-19 convalescent patients and a handful of infection-naive healthy vaccine recipients, the spike-specific CD4+ TCR repertoire before mRNA vaccination was compared with the repertoire after mRNA vaccination. Post-vaccine blood samples were obtained a median of about 72 days after the second vaccine dose, with a range of roughly 14 to 241 days. Post-COVID blood samples were collected from convalescent patients a median of around 96 days after diagnosis, with a range of roughly 30 to 170 days. Overlapping spike peptide pools from SARS-CoV-2 and from the common cold coronaviruses HCoV-NL63, HCoV-OC43 and HCoV-229E were used as culture stimuli. Participants received two doses of either the Pfizer-BioNTech BNT162b2 vaccine (n=8) or the Moderna mRNA-1273 vaccine (n=2).

Preparation of the library involved PCR. At the Johns Hopkins FTIC core, DNA from the cultured CD4+ T cells underwent TCR sequencing with the Oncomine TCR Beta short-read assay. Genomic DNA was extracted from the cultured CD4+ T cells with the QIAamp micro DNA kit. Oncomine TCR Beta libraries from cultured CD4+ T cells were pooled with unique dual indexes and sequenced on an Illumina iSeq 100. Turning to the authors' computational methods: Non-productive sequences were filtered out, and CDR3s that did not start with C, did not end with F or W, or were shorter than 7 amino acids were discarded. Antigen-specific clonotypes were identified with the MANAFEST web application by comparing peptide-stimulated wells with reference and other culture wells. Positive clones required FDR below 0.05, an odds ratio above 5, and productive frequency above 0.1% in at least two of three replicate wells. Clonotypes that were significantly expanded in both SARS-CoV-2 spike wells and at least one common cold coronavirus spike condition were defined as cross-reactive. CDR3 homology was assessed with Levenshtein distances (stringdist) and unrooted phylogenetic trees (ape) in R version 3.6.1. TCRdb trimmed public reads at Q25 via fastp, called clones via MiXCR and kept in-frame beta chains. One record per CDR3 amino acid sequence lists the most common genes and DNA. The V and J calls come from TCRdb's annotation, not from the publication. The sample table records some 25,000 distinct CDR3 sequences; 55% to 80% of these occur just once. The ten largest clonotypes hold roughly a sixth of the sample.

The CDR3 starts with the cysteine, ends with the phenylalanine, and has 13 residues. Only the CDR3 DNA stays, 39 bases, in frame from base 1. V is cut by 0 bases and J by 8 bases, and the space between the germline ends is 8 bases. The germline V gene supplies CDR1 LGHNA and CDR2 YNFKEQ. The sample's treatment or condition label, in plain terms: roughly ten-day PBMC culture with coronavirus spike peptide pools or control peptides (ViraFEST assay). To expand antigen-specific T cells with peptide pools and then pick out the expanded clonotypes through TCR sequencing, the study relied on the ViraFEST assay. Negative nucleocapsid antibody tests before and after vaccination confirmed that the healthy vaccine recipients had no prior SARS-CoV-2 infection. PBMCs were cultured at about 2 million per well in IMDM supplemented with about 5.5% human AB serum and about 10 IU/ml IL-2, with 10 ug/ml peptide pools added. Half of the culture medium was replaced with fresh IL-2-containing medium on days 3 and 7. After roughly 11 days of culture, CD4+ T cells were isolated by negative selection with the EasySep CD4+ T cell isolation kit. Ficoll-Paque Plus gradient centrifugation was used to isolate PBMCs from whole blood, and the isolated PBMCs were then either used fresh or cryopreserved at -140C. Each culture condition was generally run in triplicate wells.

A word on this clonotype: This clone's antigen is unknown. No base-level quality is on record; no much larger clone is a single base apart.

Study-level results and caveats: Among convalescent patients, a median roughly 90% of the SARS-CoV-2-reactive clones seen after vaccination appeared only after vaccination, which suggests priming specific to the vaccine. Of the vaccine-specific clones found in convalescent patients, nearly all (304 of 307) were mono-reactive for SARS-CoV-2 spike instead of being cross-reactive with common cold coronaviruses. The median count of SARS-CoV-2-reactive clonotypes went up from 21 after infection to roughly 38 after vaccination, although the change was not significant. The study included relatively few convalescent patients and did not analyze early timepoints after natural infection.

The specimen was CD4+ T cells from blood, cultured in vitro, collected after SARS-CoV-2 vaccination. The source is a human donor who received a COVID-19 vaccine. The chain joins TRBV4-2 to TRBJ2-1, with the D gene too uncertain to name. The CDR3 reads CASSQDTSYEQFF. Here is the DNA: TGTGCCAGCAGCCAAGACACCAGTTATGAGCAGTTCTTC.